This T cell receptor beta chain was obtained from a study of cytomegalovirus exposure and HLA in healthy donors. Study observations and caveats: TRBV6-2, TRBV6-3 and some other V segments were excluded as indistinguishable.

The germline V and J ends were trimmed by 5 bases and 5 bases, with 4 bases remaining between them. Germline V CDR1 and CDR2: SGHDT, YYEEEE. The CDR3 sequence is 11 residues long. PCR was performed using 60 Vbeta and 13 Jbeta primers. TCRdb's copy holds only in-frame clones and misses some; the assay was immunoSEQ multiplex PCR. The profile shows roughly 170,000 clones, roughly 84% of them singletons. This clone was recorded a few times. Its antigen is not identified. This same CDR3 is encoded by further DNA sequences in the sample. The specimen was PBMCs. The source is a girl aged 2 to 10 in good health and CMV-seropositive. The V gene is TRBV5-6, the J gene TRBJ2-2; unclear D gene. The CDR3 DNA reads TGTGCCAGCAGTCGTACCGGGGAGCTGTTTTTT. Its translation: CASSRTGELFF.